Shown below are 25 T cell receptor beta chains from a single sample sequenced in a study of shared clonotypes between healthy human individuals. Sequencing was performed with immunoSEQ multiplex PCR; in TCRdb, only in-frame clones are kept and a portion is missing. The sample has around 700,000 clones; about two thirds are singletons. The sequencing input was memory CD4+ T cells sorted from blood. Subset of the sample: CD45RA-negative fraction. Every receptor here comes from a woman in her 30s in good health.

In this sample, this clone turned up many times. The chain carries TRBV4-1 and TRBJ1-1; D unclear. Germline values: CDR1 MGHRA, CDR2 YSYEKL. Trimming shortened V by 0 bases and J by 10 bases, and 12 bases separated the two germline ends. The CDR3 runs to 13 residues. The DNA of the CDR3 is TGCGCCAGCAGCCAAGAGGAGGATCGTGGAGCTTTCTTT. Translated: CASSQEEDRGAFF.

The chain uses TRBV5-1 and TRBJ2-7; maybe TRBD1 (6 bases). CDR1 and CDR2 from the germline V gene are SGHRS and YFSETQ. Trimming took off 1 base at V and 3 bases at J, with 11 bases between the two ends. This CDR3 contains 14 residues. CDR3 DNA: TGCGCCAGCAGCTTGTCGGTGACAGGCTACGAGCAGTACTTC. It encodes CASSLSVTGYEQYF.

The chain employs TRBV11-2 and TRBJ2-6; D call uncertain. Trimming left V 1 base short and J 0 bases short, with 7 bases between. Germline CDR1 reads SGHAT; CDR2 reads FQNNGV. The CDR3 runs to 16 residues. For the CDR3, the DNA is TGTGCCAGCAGCTTAGGTGTCGGCTCTGGGGCCAACGTCCTGACTTTC. Its protein is CASSLGVGSGANVLTF.

A single count supports this clone. This chain uses TRBV10-3 with TRBJ2-1; no clear D gene. CDR1 ENHRY and CDR2 SYGVKD come from the germline V gene. V was cut by 2 bases and J by 10 bases, with 3 bases left in between. This CDR3 is 10 amino acids long. In DNA form, the CDR3 reads TGTGCCATCAGTGAGGGGGAGCAGTTCTTC. It encodes CAISEGEQFF.

This clone came up once. The genes are TRBV19 and TRBJ1-5; 8 nucleotides line up with TRBD1. The CDR3 covers 15 residues. J gave up 8 bases and V 6 bases, and 12 bases lay outside the gene matches. Germline lookup yields CDR1 LNHDA and CDR2 SQIVND (reference sequence). The CDR3 DNA is TGTGCCAGTAGAGAGACCGGGACAGGTAGGGAGCCCCAGCATTTT. The encoded protein is CASRETGTGREPQHF. The entire variable domain, with the rest obtained from reference TRBV19 and TRBJ1-5, is as follows: DGGITQSPKYLFRKEGQNVTLSCEQNLNHDAMYWYRQDPGQGLRLIYYSQIVNDFQKGDIAEGYSVSREKKESFPLTVTSAQKNPTAFYLCASRETGTGREPQHFGDGTRLSIL.

The chain employs TRBV28 and TRBJ2-6; D could derive from TRBD1 or TRBD2 (5 bases each). Germline loops: CDR1 MDHEN, CDR2 SYDVKM. The CDR3 has 15 amino acids. The germline V and J ends were trimmed by 8 bases and 2 bases, with 13 bases remaining between them. The CDR3 is CASLLGGTGANVLTF. CDR3 coding DNA: TGTGCCAGCTTGCTTGGGGGAACTGGGGCCAACGTCCTGACTTTC.

This rearrangement joins TRBV5-5 to TRBJ1-2, with TRBD1 as a possible D gene (5 bases). CDR3 length: 14 residues. Germline lookup yields CDR1 SGHKS and CDR2 YYEKEE (reference sequence). Trimming stripped 2 bases from V and 8 bases from J, with 16 bases between. DNA for the CDR3: TGTGCCAGCAGCTTAGTCGTGCAGGGAGAAGGCTACACCTTC. Translating gives CASSLVVQGEGYTF.

In nucleotides, the CDR3 is TGTGCCAGCAGCATGCAGGGGGCCGGTAACACCGGGGAGCTGTTTTTT. Its protein is CASSMQGAGNTGELFF. The J gene is TRBJ2-2, the V gene TRBV7-6; 8 nucleotides align to TRBD1. Trimming at V came to 5 bases and at J to 2 bases, leaving 7 bases not matched to a gene. Germline CDR1 SGHVS, CDR2 FNYEAQ. The CDR3 covers 16 residues.

The J gene is TRBJ1-1, the V gene TRBV11-2; the D gene is possibly TRBD1 (6 bases). Trimming removed 5 bases from V and 4 bases from J, with 14 bases in between. Germline assignment: CDR1 SGHAT and CDR2 FQNNGV. The CDR3 covers 14 residues. CDR3 sequence: CASSQNQGSTEAFF. In nucleotides, the CDR3 is TGTGCCAGCAGCCAAAATCAGGGGAGCACTGAAGCTTTCTTT.

The J gene is TRBJ1-2, the V gene TRBV28, with 7 bases matching TRBD1. Trimming at V came to 6 bases and at J to 7 bases, leaving 8 bases not matched to a gene. This CDR3 contains 13 residues. The germline gives CDR1 MDHEN, CDR2 SYDVKM. The CDR3: CASRGRQGGGYTF. As DNA, the CDR3 is TGTGCCAGCAGGGGAAGACAGGGTGGTGGCTACACCTTC.

The V gene is TRBV19, the J gene TRBJ1-5, with D unclear. This CDR3 region has 19 residues. Trimming shortened V by 0 bases and J by 3 bases, and 21 bases separated the two germline ends. Germline V CDR1 and CDR2: LNHDA, SQIVND (reference sequence). CDR3 protein: CASSIDSPPIWGPNQPQHF. CDR3 DNA sequence: TGTGCCAGTAGTATAGATAGCCCCCCCATTTGGGGTCCCAATCAGCCCCAGCATTTT.

The rearrangement joins TRBV20-1 to TRBJ2-7; no reliable D call. Trimming took off 7 bases at V and 6 bases at J, with 13 bases between the two ends. The CDR3 has 11 amino acids. Germline lookup yields CDR1 DFQATT and CDR2 SNEGSKA (reference sequence). As DNA, the CDR3 is TGCAGTGTCGGACCGCAGATCGAGCAGTACTTC. It specifies CSVGPQIEQYF.

The chain links TRBV5-1 to TRBJ2-7; weak D call: TRBD2 (5 bases). CDR3 length equals 16 residues. V lost 3 bases to trimming and J lost 3 bases, with 19 bases between them. From germline, CDR1 is SGHRS and CDR2 YFSETQ. The CDR3 region has the DNA TGCGCCAGCAGCTGCCAAAGACTACAACCATACTACGAGCAGTACTTC. Protein product: CASSCQRLQPYYEQYF.

The chain's CDR3 is CASSRVDRNTEAFF. The CDR3 coding sequence is TGTGCCAGCAGCCGCGTTGACAGGAACACTGAAGCTTTCTTT. The gene calls are TRBV27 and TRBJ1-1, with D maybe TRBD1 (5 bases). The CDR3 runs to 14 residues. With 6 bases removed from V and 1 base from J, the gap between germline ends came to 12 bases. The germline V gene encodes CDR1 MNHEY and CDR2 SMNVEV (reference sequence).

The chain is built from TRBV14 and TRBJ2-2; the match to TRBD2 covers 7 bases. This CDR3 comprises 15 residues. V gave up 4 bases and J gave up 4 bases; unmatched junction bases: 6. Germline V gene data show CDR1 as SGHDN and CDR2 as FVKESK. For the CDR3, the DNA is TGTGCCAGCAGCCCAGCGGGAAGCGGCACCGGGGAGCTGTTTTTT. This gives the protein CASSPAGSGTGELFF.

The chain links TRBV27 to TRBJ1-1, with a weak D call TRBD1 (6 bases). The CDR3 consists of 12 residues. V lost 6 bases and J 4 bases, leaving 9 bases between the germline ends. Germline V gene data show CDR1 as MNHEY and CDR2 as SMNVEV (reference sequence). The CDR3 DNA follows: TGTGCCAGCAGGCAAGGGGGCACTGAAGCTTTCTTT. It specifies CASRQGGTEAFF.

This chain connects TRBV28 to TRBJ1-1; no definite D call. Germline V gene data show CDR1 as MDHEN and CDR2 as SYDVKM. This CDR3 is 14 amino acids long. V dropped 4 bases and J dropped 0 bases, with 9 bases sitting between them. Here the CDR3 reads CASSSWSLNTEAFF. Written as DNA, the CDR3 is TGTGCCAGCAGTTCTTGGAGTCTGAACACTGAAGCTTTCTTT.

The rearrangement uses TRBV29-1 and TRBJ2-7; D is unclear. CDR1 is SQVTM, CDR2 ANQGSEA, per germline. The V gene lost 5 bases and the J gene lost 4 bases, with 24 bases spanning the gap. This CDR3 is built from 16 residues. This chain's CDR3 is CSVLQRTVMTNYEQYF. DNA for the CDR3: TGCAGCGTTCTCCAAAGGACCGTCATGACCAATTACGAGCAGTACTTC.

This clone was found many times. This rearrangement joins TRBV2 to TRBJ1-1; no clear D. Germline CDR1 reads SNHLY; CDR2 reads FYNNEI. Deletions cut 2 bases from V and 1 base from J, with 8 bases between. The CDR3 spans 14 residues. The CDR3 DNA sequence: TGTGCCAGCAGTGAACGTAGGGCGAACACTGAAGCTTTCTTT. Protein product: CASSERRANTEAFF.

The J gene is TRBJ2-1, the V gene TRBV29-1, with 7 bases identical to TRBD2. Trimming cost V 7 bases and J 9 bases; bases outside gene matches: 12. Germline V gene lookup returns CDR1 SQVTM and CDR2 ANQGSEA. This CDR3 has 13 residues. The CDR3 DNA follows: TGCAGCGCCTGGACTAGTCAGGCGGGTGAGCAGTTCTTC. The encoded protein is CSAWTSQAGEQFF.

The rearrangement joins TRBV19 to TRBJ1-2, with TRBD1 matching 7 bases. Germline loops: CDR1 LNHDA, CDR2 SQIVND (reference sequence). The CDR3 runs 16 residues. J lost 3 bases, V lost 7 bases, and 14 bases had no gene match. For the CDR3, the DNA is TGTGCCAGTACCCCCCTCGGACAGGCTGGGGACTATGGCTACACCTTC. The encoded protein is CASTPLGQAGDYGYTF.

The chain joins TRBV7-2 to TRBJ1-3; D remains ambiguous. Trimming pared 3 bases from V and 0 bases from J, leaving 15 bases between. The CDR3 extends over 17 amino acids. Germline CDR1 and CDR2: SGHTA and FQGNSA. In DNA, the CDR3 is TGTGCCAGCAGCTTTGGTCTGGGGATGAACTCTGGAAACACCATATATTTT. This gives the protein CASSFGLGMNSGNTIYF.

This chain's CDR3 is CASSLRTSGIGSYNEQFF. In DNA form, the CDR3 reads TGTGCCAGCAGCCTACGGACTAGCGGGATTGGATCCTACAATGAGCAGTTCTTC. This chain uses TRBV5-6 with TRBJ2-1, with 12 bases lining up with TRBD2. Per germline, CDR1 SGHDT and CDR2 YYEEEE. CDR3 length: 18 amino acids. The V and J ends lost 4 bases and 1 base, in that order; junction bases with no gene match: 9.

The chain links TRBV4-1 to TRBJ2-7, with 8 positions matching TRBD1. J was trimmed by 1 base and V by 4 bases; bases with no gene match: 12. In germline, CDR1 is MGHRA, CDR2 YSYEKL. CDR3 length equals 17 residues. The CDR3, as DNA: TGCGCCAGCAGCCCACAGGGGGAGCGGCTCAAATCCTACGAGCAGTACTTC. It is translated as CASSPQGERLKSYEQYF.

The chain employs TRBV7-9 and TRBJ1-1, with a weak D call TRBD1 (6 bases). Trimming cost V 3 bases and J 1 base, with 9 bases left between them. Germline assignment: CDR1 SEHNR and CDR2 FQNEAQ (reference sequence). This CDR3 is 14 amino acids long. The CDR3, as DNA: TGTGCCAGCAGCTTTTCGGACAGGAACACTGAAGCTTTCTTT. It codes for CASSFSDRNTEAFF.